Listed below are T cell receptor beta chains from one sample, sequenced in a study of T and B cells in COVID-19 patients. TCRdb analysed the multiplex PCR reads with MiXCR anew, one entry per CDR3 protein. The sample holds 10,000 to 15,000 distinct CDR3 sequences; under 35% are singletons and the top ten take approximately 26%. The source material was blood. These receptors were obtained from a human donor who had recovered from COVID-19. The CDR3 runs from the conserved cysteine through the conserved F or W. D genes are given only for firm matches. Not every row has a clone size; where given, it reads once, few, many or a size class.

clone_size	d_call	v_call	j_call	cdr3_aa	cdr3_nt
many	.	TRBV6-5	TRBJ2-2	CASSYLGATGELFF	TGTGCCAGCAGTTACCTGGGGGCCACCGGGGAGCTGTTTTTT
.	TRBD2	TRBV6-1	TRBJ2-7	CASSDLAGAYEQYF	TGTGCCAGCAGTGATCTAGCGGGAGCCTACGAGCAGTACTTC
few	TRBD2	TRBV6-2/TRBV6-3	TRBJ2-5	CASRQLAAQETQYF	TGTGCCAGCAGACAACTAGCGGCCCAAGAGACCCAGTACTTC
.	.	TRBV5-6	TRBJ2-3	CASSLIAGFEGTDTQYF	TGTGCCAGCAGCTTAATAGCCGGATTTGAAGGCACAGATACGCAGTATTTT
few	TRBD1	TRBV6-5	TRBJ1-1	CASGDRGRMNTEAFF	TGTGCCAGCGGGGACAGGGGGCGAATGAACACTGAAGCTTTCTTT
.	TRBD1	TRBV6-1	TRBJ2-1	CASSYSRQGYNEQFF	TGTGCCAGCAGTTACTCGCGACAGGGCTACAATGAGCAGTTCTTC
.	.	TRBV29-1	TRBJ2-1	CSAWKRGEGNEQFF	TGCAGCGCGTGGAAGAGGGGGGAGGGGAATGAGCAGTTCTTC
.	TRBD2	TRBV27	TRBJ2-3	CASLELAKDTQYF	TGTGCCAGCTTAGAACTAGCGAAAGATACGCAGTATTTT
few	.	TRBV4-3	TRBJ2-1	CASSQDGGPYNEQFF	TGCGCCAGCAGCCAAGATGGCGGGCCCTACAATGAGCAGTTCTTC
medium-sized	TRBD2	TRBV19	TRBJ2-5	CASKPGGSETQYF	TGTGCCAGTAAGCCGGGAGGGTCAGAGACCCAGTACTTC
once	TRBD1	TRBV19	TRBJ2-6	CAGSIRDKGAGASVLTF	TGTGCCGGTAGTATCCGAGACAAGGGGGCTGGGGCCAGCGTCCTGACTTTC
few	TRBD2	TRBV30	TRBJ2-1	CAWSPLAGVKNEQFF	TGTGCCTGGAGTCCGCTAGCGGGAGTTAAAAATGAGCAGTTCTTC
.	.	TRBV5-1	TRBJ2-7	CASKVGASVSYEQYF	TGCGCCAGTAAAGTGGGGGCTAGCGTCTCCTACGAGCAGTACTTC
few	TRBD1	TRBV19	TRBJ1-2	CASSITGDLYGYTF	TGTGCCAGTAGTATTACAGGGGACCTCTATGGCTACACCTTC
few	.	TRBV5-5	TRBJ2-1	CASSYTPTSQLYNEQFF	TGTGCCAGCAGCTACACACCCACCTCCCAGCTATACAATGAGCAGTTCTTC
many	.	TRBV12-3/TRBV12-4	TRBJ2-1	CASSSFVGEGNEQFF	TGTGCCAGCAGTTCCTTTGTGGGAGAAGGGAATGAGCAGTTCTTC
.	TRBD2	TRBV12-3/TRBV12-4	TRBJ2-3	CASSFGTSALTDTQYF	TGTGCCAGCAGTTTTGGGACTAGCGCCCTCACAGATACGCAGTATTTT
few	.	TRBV5-6	TRBJ1-2	CASSFWQATYGYTF	TGTGCCAGCAGCTTTTGGCAGGCGACCTATGGCTACACCTTC
.	TRBD2	TRBV13	TRBJ2-1	CASSSIGGSLINEQFF	TGTGCCAGCAGCTCCATTGGCGGGAGTTTAATCAATGAGCAGTTCTTC
medium-sized	.	TRBV11-3	TRBJ2-1	CASSFSTGLFNEQFF	TGTGCCAGCAGCTTCTCGACAGGTTTGTTCAATGAGCAGTTCTTC